The present T cell receptor beta chain was sequenced within a study of PD-L1 blockade in urothelial cancer (dated by TCRdb to 2015 to 2018). Turning to the overall study: All patients started therapy at some point between 2014 and 2016 and received atezolizumab 1,200 mg intravenously every 3 weeks. Twenty-five of 29 patients were identified as males with urothelial cancer of bladder origin, and a prior smoking history was reported by 18 of 29 patients. TCR sequencing covered pretreatment tumor samples and matched, serially collected peripheral blood taken before and after atezolizumab treatment. In the same patients, pretreatment tumors underwent whole exome sequencing and RNA sequencing in addition to TCR sequencing. Blood samples gave a median of approximately 150,000 T cells and some 83,000 unique TCRs, with a median clonality of approximately 0.078. Nine patients achieved durable clinical benefit and 15 to 20 did not. Around 30 patients had pretreatment blood TCR-seq, about 24 had at least one posttreatment blood collection, and about 24 had tumor TCR-seq. Blood samples were analyzed 3 weeks after the start of treatment (second dose) and 6 weeks after the start of treatment. An ECOG performance status of 0 or 1 was recorded for the patients, and 0 to 3 prior chemotherapy regimens had been received by the patients. Durable clinical benefit was defined as progression-free survival longer than 6 months, and TCR features were also tested against progression-free and overall survival. An exploratory multi-omic analysis was conducted of the somatic, immune and clinical correlates of response to PD-L1 blockade with atezolizumab in urothelial cancer.

Synthetic TCR analog templates were spiked into each PCR to estimate absolute template abundance from read counts. The immunoSEQ assay was used to amplify TCRbeta CDR3 regions from genomic DNA with bias-controlled V and J gene primers. Sequencing of rearranged TCRbeta segments was performed at approximately 20X coverage. As for the original processing: Sequencing errors were corrected by clustering and CDR3s were annotated against IMGT to assign V, D and J genes. Downstream analyses used only productive TCRbeta rearrangements and left out out-of-frame or stop-codon sequences. Clonality was computed as one minus Shannon entropy normalized by the log of the number of unique productive sequences. Fisher's exact test with Benjamini-Hochberg correction, at a threshold of adjusted p below 0.01, was used to find clones that differed between time points or between blood and tumor. This immuneACCESS table, as held by TCRdb, lists in-frame sequences with V and J called but not all clones. Of the missing ones, under half trace to an unresolved V gene in checked studies; the others have no known cause. That table gives V, J and clone size, and the DNA gave D and trimming. In this sample the table shows 50,000 to 60,000 clones, 84% of which occur a single time. Together, the top ten hold about 5.8% of the sample.

As regards this clone: This clone's antigen is unknown. Base qualities are not recorded, but no much larger clone differs from it by a single base.

Results and caveats for the whole study, not just this receptor: Patients with durable benefit showed greater expansion of tumor-associated TCR clones in peripheral blood 3 weeks after starting treatment (n ≈ 21, p = 0.022). Because of the small sample size (n of about 30) and the many exploratory analyses performed, the results are intended to be regarded as hypothesis-generating. A pretreatment peripheral blood TCR clonality below the median was linked to improved progression-free and overall survival.

A cohort of about 30 patients with locally advanced or metastatic urothelial carcinoma, treated at Memorial Sloan Kettering on a trial protocol, was included. Peripheral blood mononuclear cells were collected pretreatment and during treatment, with between 1 and 8 total time points per patient. The Qiagen DNeasy Blood extraction kit was used to purify genomic DNA from total PBMCs and tumor samples. PBMCs were collected pretreatment and during treatment and were isolated and stored as previously described. Sequences were derived from PBMCs, sampled around atezolizumab (anti-PD-L1) treatment. The sequence derives from a man aged 35 to 55 with urothelial cancer.

Here is the DNA: TGTGCCAGCCAAGCGACCTACGAGCAGTACTTC. The resulting protein is CASQATYEQYF. The sequence joins TRBV2 to TRBJ2-7, with no D gene named confidently. The CDR3 spans 11 residues, from the cysteine through the phenylalanine. Only the CDR3 DNA is retained, 33 bases long and in frame from the first base. Trimming takes 8 bases from V and 2 bases from J, and the germline ends sit 7 bases apart. The germline V gene sets CDR1 to SNHLY and CDR2 to FYNNEI.